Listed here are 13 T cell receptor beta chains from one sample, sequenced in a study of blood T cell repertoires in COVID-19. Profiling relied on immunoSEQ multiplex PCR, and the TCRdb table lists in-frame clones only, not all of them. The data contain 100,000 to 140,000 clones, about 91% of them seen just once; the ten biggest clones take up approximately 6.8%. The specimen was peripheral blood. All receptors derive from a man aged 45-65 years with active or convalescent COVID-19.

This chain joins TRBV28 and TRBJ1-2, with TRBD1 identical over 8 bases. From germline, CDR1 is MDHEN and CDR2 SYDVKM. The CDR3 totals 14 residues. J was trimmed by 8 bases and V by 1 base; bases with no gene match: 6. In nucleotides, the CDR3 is TGTGCCAGCAGTTTATCGGACAGGGCGAAGGGCTACACCTTC. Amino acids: CASSLSDRAKGYTF.

CDR3 sequence (DNA): TGCGCCAGCAGCCATTTCCGGGACTCGACCTACGAGCAGTACTTC. As protein: CASSHFRDSTYEQYF. The chain has TRBV4-1 and TRBJ2-7, with D possibly TRBD2 on 6 matching bases. Germline V gene lookup returns CDR1 MGHRA and CDR2 YSYEKL. There are 15 residues in the CDR3. Trimming took off 3 bases at V and 2 bases at J, with 14 bases between the two ends.

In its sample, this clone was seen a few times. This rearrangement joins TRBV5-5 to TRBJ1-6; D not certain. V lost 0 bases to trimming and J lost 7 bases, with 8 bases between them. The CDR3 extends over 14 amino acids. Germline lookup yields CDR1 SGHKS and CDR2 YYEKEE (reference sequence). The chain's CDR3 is CASSLVLRNSPLHF. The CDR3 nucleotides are TGTGCCAGCAGCTTGGTCTTGCGGAATTCACCCCTCCACTTT.

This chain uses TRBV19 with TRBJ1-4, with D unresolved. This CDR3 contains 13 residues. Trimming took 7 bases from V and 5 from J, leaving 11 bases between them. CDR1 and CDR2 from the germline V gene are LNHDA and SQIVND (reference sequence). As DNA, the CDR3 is TGTGCCAGTATGGGCCAGTTCAATGAAAAACTGTTTTTT. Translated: CASMGQFNEKLFF.

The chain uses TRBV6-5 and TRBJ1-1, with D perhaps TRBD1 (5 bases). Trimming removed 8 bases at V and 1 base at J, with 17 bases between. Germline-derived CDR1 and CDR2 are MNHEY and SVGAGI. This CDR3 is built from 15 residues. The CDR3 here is CASSRNPGQNTEAFF. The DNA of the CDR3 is TGTGCCAGCTCGAGGAACCCAGGACAGAACACTGAAGCTTTCTTT.

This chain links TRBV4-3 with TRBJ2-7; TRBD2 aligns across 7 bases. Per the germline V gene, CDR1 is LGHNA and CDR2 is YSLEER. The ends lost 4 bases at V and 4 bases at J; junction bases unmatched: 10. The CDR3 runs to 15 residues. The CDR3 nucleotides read TGCGCCAGCAGCCCCGGAGGGCCAGCGGGGTACGAGCAGTACTTC. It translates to CASSPGGPAGYEQYF.

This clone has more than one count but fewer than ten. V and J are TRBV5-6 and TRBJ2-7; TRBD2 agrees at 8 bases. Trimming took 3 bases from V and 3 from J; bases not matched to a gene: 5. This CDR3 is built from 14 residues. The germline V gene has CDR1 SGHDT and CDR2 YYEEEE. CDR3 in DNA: TGTGCCAGCAGCTATCTAGGGACTAGCTACGAGCAGTACTTC. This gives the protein CASSYLGTSYEQYF.

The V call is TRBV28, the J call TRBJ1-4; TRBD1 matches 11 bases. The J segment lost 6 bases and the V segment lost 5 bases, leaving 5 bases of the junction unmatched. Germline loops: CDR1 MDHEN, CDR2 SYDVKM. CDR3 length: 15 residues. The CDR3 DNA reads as TGTGCCAGCAGTCCATTGGGACAGGGGGATGAAAAACTGTTTTTT. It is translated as CASSPLGQGDEKLFF.

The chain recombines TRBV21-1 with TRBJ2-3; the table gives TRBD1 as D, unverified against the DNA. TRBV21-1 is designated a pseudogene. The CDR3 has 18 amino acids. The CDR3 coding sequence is TGTGCCAGCAGCGGACAGGGGGCCTTAATTACTTACACAGATACGCAGTATTTT. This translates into CASSGQGALITYTDTQYF.

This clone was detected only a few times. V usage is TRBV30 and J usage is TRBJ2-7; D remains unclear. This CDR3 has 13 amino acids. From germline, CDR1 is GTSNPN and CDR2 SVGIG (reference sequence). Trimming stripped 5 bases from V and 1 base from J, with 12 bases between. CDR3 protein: CAWSTPTSYEQYF. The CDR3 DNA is TGTGCCTGGTCGACTCCGACTTCCTACGAGCAGTACTTC.

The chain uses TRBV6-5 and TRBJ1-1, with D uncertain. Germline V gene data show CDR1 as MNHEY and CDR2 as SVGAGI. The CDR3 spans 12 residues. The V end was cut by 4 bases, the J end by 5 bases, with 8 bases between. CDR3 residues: CASSSGLTEAFF. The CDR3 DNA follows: TGTGCCAGCAGTTCGGGGTTAACTGAAGCTTTCTTT.

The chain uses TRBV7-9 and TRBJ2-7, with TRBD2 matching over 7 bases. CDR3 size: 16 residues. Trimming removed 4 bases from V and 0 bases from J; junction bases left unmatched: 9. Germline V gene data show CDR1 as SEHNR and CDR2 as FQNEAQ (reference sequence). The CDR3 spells CASSSPRGGSSYEQYF. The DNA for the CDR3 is TGTGCCAGCAGCTCCCCGAGGGGAGGGAGCTCCTACGAGCAGTACTTC.

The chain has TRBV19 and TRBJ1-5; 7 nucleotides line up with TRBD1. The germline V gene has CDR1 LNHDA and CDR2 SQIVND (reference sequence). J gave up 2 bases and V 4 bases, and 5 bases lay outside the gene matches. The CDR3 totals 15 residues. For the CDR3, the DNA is TGTGCCAGTAGTAGCGACAGGGCTGGCAATCAGCCCCAGCATTTT. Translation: CASSSDRAGNQPQHF. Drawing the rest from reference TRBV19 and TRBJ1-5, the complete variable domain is DGGITQSPKYLFRKEGQNVTLSCEQNLNHDAMYWYRQDPGQGLRLIYYSQIVNDFQKGDIAEGYSVSREKKESFPLTVTSAQKNPTAFYLCASSSDRAGNQPQHFGDGTRLSIL.